The next 12 T cell receptor beta chains were all read from a single sample in a study of blood T cell repertoires in COVID-19. Using immunoSEQ multiplex PCR, the repertoire was profiled, and TCRdb retains in-frame clones only, with some absent. This sample has just over 150,000 clones, with 70% to 90% found just once. Sequencing was performed on PBMCs or T cells enriched from blood (not recorded which). The receptor source for this set is a woman in her forties or fifties who had recovered from COVID-19.

The V gene is TRBV5-6, the J gene TRBJ2-7; 7 bases fit TRBD1. From germline, CDR1 is SGHDT and CDR2 YYEEEE. V was pared by 4 bases and J by 3 bases, with 10 bases of the junction left unmatched. The CDR3 consists of 15 residues. CDR3 DNA: TGTGCCAGCAGCACCCGGGACAGCGGTTTCTACGAGCAGTACTTC. It yields the protein CASSTRDSGFYEQYF.

The chain is built from TRBV29-1 and TRBJ1-2; D perhaps matches TRBD1 (5 bases). V lost 1 base and J 5 bases, leaving 8 bases between the germline ends. This CDR3 contains 12 residues. Germline lookup yields CDR1 SQVTM and CDR2 ANQGSEA. This CDR3 is CSVEAGKYGYTF. The CDR3 DNA is TGCAGCGTTGAAGCAGGGAAGTATGGCTACACCTTC.

The sample holds one count of this clone. The rearrangement links TRBV3-1 (or the pseudogene TRBV3-2) to TRBJ2-1, with D perhaps matching TRBD1 (6 bases). The germline V and J ends were trimmed by 0 bases and 2 bases, with 8 bases remaining between them. Germline CDR1 reads LGHDT; CDR2 reads YNNKEL (reference sequence). This CDR3 has 15 amino acids. CDR3 bases: TGTGCCAGCAGCCAAGATCAGGGGACCTACAATGAGCAGTTCTTC. Translated, it gives CASSQDQGTYNEQFF.

The chain joins TRBV7-8 to TRBJ2-2; 8 bases fit TRBD2. The CDR3 has 14 residues. V shed 5 bases, J shed 8 bases, and the junction held 7 bases outside the gene matches. CDR1 and CDR2 (germline): SGHVS, FQNEAQ. CDR3: CASSQLAAGGELFF. CDR3 in DNA: TGTGCCAGCAGCCAACTAGCGGCCGGGGGGGAGCTGTTTTTT. The whole variable domain, filled in from reference TRBV7-8 and TRBJ2-2, reads GAGVSQSPRYKVAKRGQDVALRCDPISGHVSLFWYQQALGQGPEFLTYFQNEAQLDKSGLPSDRFFAERPEGSVSTLKIQRTQQEDSAVYLCASSQLAAGGELFFGEGSRLTVL.

The V and J genes are TRBV4-3 and TRBJ2-1; 12 bases align to TRBD2. The CDR3 runs 16 residues. The trim removed 0 bases at V and 7 bases at J, leaving 4 bases unmatched. CDR1 and CDR2 from the germline V gene are LGHNA and YSLEER. CDR3 DNA: TGCGCCAGCAGCCAAGATCTAGCGGGGGGGCTTAATGAGCAGTTCTTC. Residues: CASSQDLAGGLNEQFF.

This CDR3 reads CASSSKGQMNTEAFF. The CDR3 DNA follows: TGTGCCAGCAGCTCCAAGGGACAGATGAACACTGAAGCTTTCTTT. The chain combines TRBV11-3 with TRBJ1-1, with 7 bases fitting TRBD1. With V trimmed by 4 bases and J by 0 bases, 5 bases remained unmatched. Germline CDR1 reads SGHNT; CDR2 reads YENEEA. CDR3 size: 15 residues.

The genes are TRBV9 and TRBJ2-1; 13 bases line up with TRBD2. Trimming removed 0 bases from V and 3 bases from J; junction bases left unmatched: 6. CDR3 length: 18 residues. Germline loops: CDR1 SGDLS, CDR2 YYNGEE. The CDR3 protein is CASSVGLAGGSDYNEQFF. The CDR3 DNA is TGTGCCAGCAGCGTAGGACTAGCGGGGGGATCGGACTACAATGAGCAGTTCTTC.

V and J are TRBV4-2 and TRBJ2-4; 8 bases align to TRBD2. Per the germline V gene, CDR1 is LGHNA and CDR2 is YNFKEQ. This CDR3 is 16 amino acids long. J was trimmed by 8 bases and V by 4 bases; bases with no gene match: 13. CDR3 DNA: TGTGCCAGCAGCCTGTCCGGGACTAGTGGAGGGGACATTCAGTACTTC. Protein sequence: CASSLSGTSGGDIQYF.

CDR3 region: CASSSGGVAGQETQYF. CDR3 coding DNA: TGCGCCAGCAGCTCCGGAGGAGTAGCGGGGCAGGAGACCCAGTACTTC. The chain links TRBV5-1 to TRBJ2-5; 8 bases are shared with TRBD2. Germline CDR1 SGHRS, CDR2 YFSETQ. This CDR3 contains 16 residues. The ends lost 3 bases at V and 5 bases at J; junction bases unmatched: 12.

In this sample, this clone turned up a few times. The genes are TRBV7-9 and TRBJ1-2, with D possibly being TRBD1 (5 bases). The CDR3 has 13 residues. V lost 5 bases and J lost 8, with 15 bases in between. Per germline, CDR1 SEHNR and CDR2 FQNEAQ (reference sequence). The CDR3 nucleotides are TGTGCCAGCAGCCCCGGGGGATCGCGGGGCTACACCTTC. This codes for CASSPGGSRGYTF.

V and J are TRBV3-1 (or the pseudogene TRBV3-2) and TRBJ2-2; perhaps TRBD2 as D (6 bases). V was trimmed by 1 base and J by 6 bases, leaving 6 bases between them. The CDR3 has 13 amino acids. Germline values: CDR1 LGHDT, CDR2 YNNKEL (reference sequence). The chain's CDR3 is CASSQGDSGELFF. In DNA form, the CDR3 reads TGTGCCAGCAGCCAAGGGGACTCCGGGGAGCTGTTTTTT.

The chain couples TRBV7-2 to TRBJ2-5; 10 bases agree with TRBD2. Germline-derived CDR1 and CDR2 are SGHTA and FQGNSA. The CDR3 has 15 residues. Trimming took 1 base from V and 2 from J; bases not matched to a gene: 1. CDR3 loop: CASSLGSGGQETQYF. For the CDR3, the DNA is TGTGCCAGCAGCTTAGGTAGCGGGGGGCAAGAGACCCAGTACTTC. Combining the CDR3 with reference TRBV7-2 and TRBJ2-5 gives the whole variable domain GAGVSQSPSNKVTEKGKDVELRCDPISGHTALYWYRQSLGQGLEFLIYFQGNSAPDKSGLPSDRFSAERTGGSVSTLTIQRTQQEDSAVYLCASSLGSGGQETQYFGPGTRLLVL.